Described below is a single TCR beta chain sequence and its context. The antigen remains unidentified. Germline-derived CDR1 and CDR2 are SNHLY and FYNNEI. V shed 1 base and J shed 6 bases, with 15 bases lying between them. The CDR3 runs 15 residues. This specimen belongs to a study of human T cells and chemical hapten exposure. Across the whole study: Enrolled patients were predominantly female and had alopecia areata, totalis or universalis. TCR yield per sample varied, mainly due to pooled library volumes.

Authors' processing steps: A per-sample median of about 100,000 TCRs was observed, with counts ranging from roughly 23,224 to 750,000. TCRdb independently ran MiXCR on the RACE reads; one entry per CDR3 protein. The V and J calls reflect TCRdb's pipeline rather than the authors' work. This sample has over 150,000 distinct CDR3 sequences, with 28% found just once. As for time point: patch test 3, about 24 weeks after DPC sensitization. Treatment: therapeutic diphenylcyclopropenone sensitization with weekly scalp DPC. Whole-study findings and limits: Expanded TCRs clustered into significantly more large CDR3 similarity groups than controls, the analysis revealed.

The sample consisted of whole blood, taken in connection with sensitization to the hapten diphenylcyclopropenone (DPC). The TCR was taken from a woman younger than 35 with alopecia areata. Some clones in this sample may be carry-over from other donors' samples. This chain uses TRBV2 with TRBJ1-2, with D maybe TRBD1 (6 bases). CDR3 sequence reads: CASSEGWTDQDGYTF. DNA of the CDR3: TGTGCCAGCAGTGAAGGGTGGACAGATCAGGATGGCTACACCTTC. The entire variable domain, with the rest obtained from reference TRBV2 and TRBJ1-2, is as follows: EPEVTQTPSHQVTQMGQEVILRCVPISNHLYFYWYRQILGQKVEFLVSFYNNEISEKSEIFDDQFSVERPDGSNFTLKIRSTKLEDSAMYFCASSEGWTDQDGYTFGSGTRLTVV.